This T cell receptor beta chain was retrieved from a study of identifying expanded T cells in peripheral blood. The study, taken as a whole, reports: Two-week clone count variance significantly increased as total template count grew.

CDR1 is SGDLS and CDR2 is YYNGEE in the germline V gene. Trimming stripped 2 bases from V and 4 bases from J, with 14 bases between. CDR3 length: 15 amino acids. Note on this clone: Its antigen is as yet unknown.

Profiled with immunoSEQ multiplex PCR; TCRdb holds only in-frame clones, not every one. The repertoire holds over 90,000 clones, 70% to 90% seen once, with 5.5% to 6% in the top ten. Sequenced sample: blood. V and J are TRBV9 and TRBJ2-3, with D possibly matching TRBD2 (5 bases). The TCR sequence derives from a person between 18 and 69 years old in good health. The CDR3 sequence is CASSVAGGSADTQYF. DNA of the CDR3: TGTGCCAGCAGCGTGGCTGGAGGATCTGCAGATACGCAGTATTTT.